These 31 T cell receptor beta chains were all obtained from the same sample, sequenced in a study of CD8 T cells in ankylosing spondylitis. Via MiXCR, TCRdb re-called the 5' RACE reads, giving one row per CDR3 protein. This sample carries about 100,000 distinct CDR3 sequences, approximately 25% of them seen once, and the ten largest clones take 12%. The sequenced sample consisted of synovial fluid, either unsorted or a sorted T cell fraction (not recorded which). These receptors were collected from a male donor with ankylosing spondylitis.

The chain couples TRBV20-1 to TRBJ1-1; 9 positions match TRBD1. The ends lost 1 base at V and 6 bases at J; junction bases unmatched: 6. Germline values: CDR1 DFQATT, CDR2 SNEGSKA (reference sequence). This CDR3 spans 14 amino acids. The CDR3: CSARGQGGGAEAFF. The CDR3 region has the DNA TGCAGTGCTAGAGGACAGGGGGGCGGTGCTGAAGCTTTCTTT.

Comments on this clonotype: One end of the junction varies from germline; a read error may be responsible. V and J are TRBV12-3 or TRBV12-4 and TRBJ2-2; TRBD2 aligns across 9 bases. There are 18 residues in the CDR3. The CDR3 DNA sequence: TGTGCCTGCAGTTTTAAGGTTAAAGCGGGAGGCTCCACCGGGGAGCTGTTTTTT. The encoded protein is CACSFKVKAGGSTGELFF.

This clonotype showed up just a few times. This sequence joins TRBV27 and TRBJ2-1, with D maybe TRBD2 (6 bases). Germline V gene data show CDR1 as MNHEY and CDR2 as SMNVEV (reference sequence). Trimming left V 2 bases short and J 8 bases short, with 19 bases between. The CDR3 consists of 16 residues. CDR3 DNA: TGTGCCAGCAGTTTAAGTGGCGGGATCATCGGAGATGAGCAGTTCTTC. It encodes CASSLSGGIIGDEQFF.

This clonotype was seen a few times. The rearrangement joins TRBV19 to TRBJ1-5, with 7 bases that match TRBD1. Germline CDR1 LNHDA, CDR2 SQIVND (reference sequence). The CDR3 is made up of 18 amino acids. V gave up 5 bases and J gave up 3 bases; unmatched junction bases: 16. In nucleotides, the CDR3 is TGTGCCAGTAGTGGACCCAACGCCCGGGACAGTTTCAATCAGCCCCAGCATTTT. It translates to CASSGPNARDSFNQPQHF. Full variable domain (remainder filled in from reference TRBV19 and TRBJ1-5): DGGITQSPKYLFRKEGQNVTLSCEQNLNHDAMYWYRQDPGQGLRLIYYSQIVNDFQKGDIAEGYSVSREKKESFPLTVTSAQKNPTAFYLCASSGPNARDSFNQPQHFGDGTRLSIL.

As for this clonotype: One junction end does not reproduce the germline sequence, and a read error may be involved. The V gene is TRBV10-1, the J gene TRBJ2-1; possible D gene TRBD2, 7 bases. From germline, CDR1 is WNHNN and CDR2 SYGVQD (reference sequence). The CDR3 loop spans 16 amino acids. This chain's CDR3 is CASSKSRGASYNEQFF. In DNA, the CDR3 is TGCGCCAGCAGTAAGTCCCGGGGGGCGTCCTACAATGAGCAGTTCTTC.

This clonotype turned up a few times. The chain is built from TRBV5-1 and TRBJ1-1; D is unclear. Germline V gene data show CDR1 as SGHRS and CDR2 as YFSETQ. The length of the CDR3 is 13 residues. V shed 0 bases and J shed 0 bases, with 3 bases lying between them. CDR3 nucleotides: TGCGCCAGCAGCTTGGTGATGAACACTGAAGCTTTCTTT. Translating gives CASSLVMNTEAFF. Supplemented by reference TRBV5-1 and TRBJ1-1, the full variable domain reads KAGVTQTPRYLIKTRGQQVTLSCSPISGHRSVSWYQQTPGQGLQFLFEYFSETQRNKGNFPGRFSGRQFSNSRSEMNVSTLELGDSALYLCASSLVMNTEAFFGQGTRLTVV.

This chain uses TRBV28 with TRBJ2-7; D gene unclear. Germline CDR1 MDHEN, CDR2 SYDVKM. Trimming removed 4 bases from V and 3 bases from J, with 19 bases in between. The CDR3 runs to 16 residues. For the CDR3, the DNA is TGTGCCAGCAGTTCCTCTGACCACGAATCTGGCTACGAGCAGTACTTC. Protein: CASSSSDHESGYEQYF. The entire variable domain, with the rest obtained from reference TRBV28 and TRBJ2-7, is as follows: DVKVTQSSRYLVKRTGEKVFLECVQDMDHENMFWYRQDPGLGLRLIYFSYDVKMKEKGDIPEGYSVSREKKERFSLILESASTNQTSMYLCASSSSDHESGYEQYFGPGTRLTVT.

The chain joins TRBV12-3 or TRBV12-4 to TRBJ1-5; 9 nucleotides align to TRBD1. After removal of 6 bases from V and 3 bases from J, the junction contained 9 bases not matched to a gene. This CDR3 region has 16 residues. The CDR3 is CASSKDRGDINQPQHF. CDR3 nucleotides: TGTGCCAGCAGCAAGGACAGGGGAGATATCAATCAGCCCCAGCATTTT.

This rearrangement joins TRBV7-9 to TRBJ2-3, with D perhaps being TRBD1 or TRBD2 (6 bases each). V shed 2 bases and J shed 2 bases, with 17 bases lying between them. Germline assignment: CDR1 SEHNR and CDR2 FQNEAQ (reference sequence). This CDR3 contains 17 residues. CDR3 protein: CASSLRGTKGVTDTQYF. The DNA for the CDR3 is TGTGCCAGCAGCTTACGGGGGACAAAGGGGGTCACAGATACGCAGTATTTT. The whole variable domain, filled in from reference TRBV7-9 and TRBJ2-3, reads DTGVSQNPRHKITKRGQNVTFRCDPISEHNRLYWYRQTLGQGPEFLTYFQNEAQLEKSRLLSDRFSAERPKGSFSTLEIQRTEQGDSAMYLCASSLRGTKGVTDTQYFGPGTRLTVL.

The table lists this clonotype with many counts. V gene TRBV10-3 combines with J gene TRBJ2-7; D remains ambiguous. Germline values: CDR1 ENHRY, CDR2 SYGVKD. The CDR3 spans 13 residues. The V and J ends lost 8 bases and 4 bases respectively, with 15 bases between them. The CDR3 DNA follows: TGTGCCATCTTCGACTCGACCACTTACGAGCAGTACGTC. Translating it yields CAIFDSTTYEQYV.

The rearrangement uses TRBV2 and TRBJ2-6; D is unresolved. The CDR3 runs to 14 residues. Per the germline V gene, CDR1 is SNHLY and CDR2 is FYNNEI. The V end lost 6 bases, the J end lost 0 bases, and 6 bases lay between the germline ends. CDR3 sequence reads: CASRDRSGANVLTF. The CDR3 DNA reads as TGTGCCAGCAGGGACCGCTCTGGGGCCAACGTCCTGACTTTC.

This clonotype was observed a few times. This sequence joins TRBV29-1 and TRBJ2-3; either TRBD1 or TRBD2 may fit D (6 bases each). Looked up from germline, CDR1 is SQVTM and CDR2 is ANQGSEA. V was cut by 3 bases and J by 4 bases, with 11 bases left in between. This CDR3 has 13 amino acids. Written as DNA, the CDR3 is TGCAGCGTTGAGATGGGGGGCGCAGATACGCAGTATTTT. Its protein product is CSVEMGGADTQYF.

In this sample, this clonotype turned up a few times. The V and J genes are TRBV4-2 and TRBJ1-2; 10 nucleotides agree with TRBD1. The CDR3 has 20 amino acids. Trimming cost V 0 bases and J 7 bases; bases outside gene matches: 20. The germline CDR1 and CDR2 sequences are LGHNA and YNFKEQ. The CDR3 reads CASSQDDARSGTGAAGGYTF. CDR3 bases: TGTGCCAGCAGCCAAGATGACGCCCGGAGCGGGACAGGGGCTGCGGGTGGCTACACCTTC.

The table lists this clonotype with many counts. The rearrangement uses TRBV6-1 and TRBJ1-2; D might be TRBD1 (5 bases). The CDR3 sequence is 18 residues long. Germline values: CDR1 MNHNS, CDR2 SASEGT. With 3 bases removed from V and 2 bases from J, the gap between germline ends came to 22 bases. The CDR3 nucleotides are TGTGCCAGCAGTGACAACCTGAGGACACTGTCTACGAACTATGGCTACACCTTC. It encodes CASSDNLRTLSTNYGYTF.

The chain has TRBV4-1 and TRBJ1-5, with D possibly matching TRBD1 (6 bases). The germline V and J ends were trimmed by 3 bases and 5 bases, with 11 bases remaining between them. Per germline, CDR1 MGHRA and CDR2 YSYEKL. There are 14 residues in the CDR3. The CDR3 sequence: CASSQTGSYQPQHF. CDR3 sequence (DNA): TGCGCCAGCAGCCAGACAGGTTCCTATCAGCCCCAGCATTTT.

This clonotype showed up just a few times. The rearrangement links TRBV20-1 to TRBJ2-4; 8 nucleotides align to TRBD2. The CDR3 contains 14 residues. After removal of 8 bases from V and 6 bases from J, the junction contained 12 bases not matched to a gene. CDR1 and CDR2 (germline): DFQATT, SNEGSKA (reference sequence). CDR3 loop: CSSGEHSGINIQYF. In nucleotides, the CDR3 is TGCAGTTCTGGGGAGCATAGCGGGATAAACATTCAGTACTTC.

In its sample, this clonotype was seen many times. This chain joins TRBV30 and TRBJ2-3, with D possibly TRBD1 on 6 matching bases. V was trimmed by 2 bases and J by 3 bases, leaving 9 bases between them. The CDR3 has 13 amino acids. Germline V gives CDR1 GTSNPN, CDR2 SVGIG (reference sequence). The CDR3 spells CAWSRQETDTQYF. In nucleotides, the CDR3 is TGTGCCTGGAGTCGACAGGAGACAGATACGCAGTATTTT.

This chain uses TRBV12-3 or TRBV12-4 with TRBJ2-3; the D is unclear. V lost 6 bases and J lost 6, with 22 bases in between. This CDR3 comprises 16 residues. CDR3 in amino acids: CASSPLLAPPSDTQYF. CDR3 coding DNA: TGTGCCAGCAGCCCTCTCTTAGCTCCCCCCTCCGATACGCAGTATTTT.

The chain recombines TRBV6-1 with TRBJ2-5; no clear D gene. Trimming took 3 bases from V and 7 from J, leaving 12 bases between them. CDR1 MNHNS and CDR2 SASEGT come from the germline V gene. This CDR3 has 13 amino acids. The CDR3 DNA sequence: TGTGCCAGCAGTGAGAATACTTTGGGGACCCAGTACTTC. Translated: CASSENTLGTQYF.

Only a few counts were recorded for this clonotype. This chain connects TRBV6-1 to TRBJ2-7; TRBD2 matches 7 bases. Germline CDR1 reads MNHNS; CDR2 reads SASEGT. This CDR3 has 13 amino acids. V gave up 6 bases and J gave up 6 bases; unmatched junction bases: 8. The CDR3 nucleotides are TGTGCCAGCAGGACTCCGGGGGGAATCGAGCAGTACGTC. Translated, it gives CASRTPGGIEQYV.

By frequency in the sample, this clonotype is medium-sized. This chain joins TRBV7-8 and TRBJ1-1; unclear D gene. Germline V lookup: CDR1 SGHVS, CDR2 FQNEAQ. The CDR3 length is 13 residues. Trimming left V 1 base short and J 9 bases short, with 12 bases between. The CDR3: CASSLGEGLKAFF. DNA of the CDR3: TGTGCCAGCAGCTTAGGAGAGGGCTTAAAAGCTTTCTTT.

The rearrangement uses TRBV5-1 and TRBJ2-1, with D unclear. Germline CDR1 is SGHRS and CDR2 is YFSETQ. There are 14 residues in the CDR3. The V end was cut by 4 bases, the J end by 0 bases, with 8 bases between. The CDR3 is CASSPRNSYNEQFF. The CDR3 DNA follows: TGCGCCAGCAGCCCCAGGAACTCCTACAATGAGCAGTTCTTC.

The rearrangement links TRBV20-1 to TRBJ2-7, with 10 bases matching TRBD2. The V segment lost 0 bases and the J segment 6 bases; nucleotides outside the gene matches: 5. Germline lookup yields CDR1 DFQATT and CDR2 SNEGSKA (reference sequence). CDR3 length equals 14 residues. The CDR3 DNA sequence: TGCAGTGCTAGAGATAGCGGGAGGTTCTCCGAGCAGTACTTC. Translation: CSARDSGRFSEQYF.

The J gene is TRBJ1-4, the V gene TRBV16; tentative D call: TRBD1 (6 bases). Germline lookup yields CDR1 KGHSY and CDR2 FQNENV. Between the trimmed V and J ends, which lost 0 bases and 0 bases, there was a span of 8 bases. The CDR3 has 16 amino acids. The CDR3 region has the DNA TGTGCCAGCAGCCAATCCCGACAGGCAACTAATGAAAAACTGTTTTTT. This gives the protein CASSQSRQATNEKLFF.

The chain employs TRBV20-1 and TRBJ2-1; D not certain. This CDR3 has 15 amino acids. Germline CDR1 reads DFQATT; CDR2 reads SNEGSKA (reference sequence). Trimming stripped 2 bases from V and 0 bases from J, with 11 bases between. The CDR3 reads CSARHLSSSYNEQFF. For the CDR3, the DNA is TGCAGTGCTAGACACCTTTCTAGCTCCTACAATGAGCAGTTCTTC.

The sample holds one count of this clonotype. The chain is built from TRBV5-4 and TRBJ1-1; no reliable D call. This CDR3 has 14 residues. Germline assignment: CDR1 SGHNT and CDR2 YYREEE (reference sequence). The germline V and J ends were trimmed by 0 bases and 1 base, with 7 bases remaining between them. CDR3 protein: CASSLESENTEAFF. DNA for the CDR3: TGTGCCAGCAGCTTGGAATCGGAGAACACTGAAGCTTTCTTT.

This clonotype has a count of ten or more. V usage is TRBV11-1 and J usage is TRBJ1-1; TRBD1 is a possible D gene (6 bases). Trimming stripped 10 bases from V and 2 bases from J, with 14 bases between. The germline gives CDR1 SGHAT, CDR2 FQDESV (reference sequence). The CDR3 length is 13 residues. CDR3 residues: CATRGDGNTEAFF. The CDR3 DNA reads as TGTGCCACGAGGGGGGACGGTAACACTGAAGCTTTCTTT.

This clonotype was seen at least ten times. CDR3 sequence: CASSLSQFRGPAETQYF. In nucleotides, the CDR3 is TGTGCCAGCAGCTTAAGCCAGTTCAGGGGGCCGGCGGAGACCCAGTACTTC. V usage is TRBV7-2 and J usage is TRBJ2-5, with 8 bases that match TRBD1. This CDR3 has 17 residues. J was trimmed by 5 bases and V by 2 bases; bases with no gene match: 13. Germline assignment: CDR1 SGHTA and CDR2 FQGNSA. The entire variable domain, with the rest obtained from reference TRBV7-2 and TRBJ2-5, is as follows: GAGVSQSPSNKVTEKGKDVELRCDPISGHTALYWYRQSLGQGLEFLIYFQGNSAPDKSGLPSDRFSAERTGGSVSTLTIQRTQQEDSAVYLCASSLSQFRGPAETQYFGPGTRLLVL.

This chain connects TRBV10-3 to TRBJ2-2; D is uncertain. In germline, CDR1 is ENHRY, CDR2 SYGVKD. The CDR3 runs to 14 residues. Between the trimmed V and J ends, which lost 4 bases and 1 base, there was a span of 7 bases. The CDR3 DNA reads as TGTGCCATCAGTGCCTCGGGGAACACCGGGGAGCTGTTTTTT. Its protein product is CAISASGNTGELFF.

The CDR3 sequence: CASSQVGGQGLFYNEQFF. In DNA, the CDR3 is TGCGCCAGCAGCCAAGTAGGGGGACAGGGCCTGTTCTACAATGAGCAGTTCTTC. V is TRBV4-1 and J is TRBJ2-1; 9 positions agree with TRBD1. The CDR3 length is 18 residues. The germline CDR1 and CDR2 sequences are MGHRA and YSYEKL. V lost 1 base to trimming and J lost 3 bases; unmatched junction nucleotides: 10.

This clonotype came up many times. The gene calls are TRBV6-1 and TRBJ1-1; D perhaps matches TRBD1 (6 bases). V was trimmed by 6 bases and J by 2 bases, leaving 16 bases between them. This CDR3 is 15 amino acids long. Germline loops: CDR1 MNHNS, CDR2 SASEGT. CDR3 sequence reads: CASRPPTQGNTEAFF. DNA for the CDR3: TGTGCCAGCAGACCACCTACACAGGGTAACACTGAAGCTTTCTTT.